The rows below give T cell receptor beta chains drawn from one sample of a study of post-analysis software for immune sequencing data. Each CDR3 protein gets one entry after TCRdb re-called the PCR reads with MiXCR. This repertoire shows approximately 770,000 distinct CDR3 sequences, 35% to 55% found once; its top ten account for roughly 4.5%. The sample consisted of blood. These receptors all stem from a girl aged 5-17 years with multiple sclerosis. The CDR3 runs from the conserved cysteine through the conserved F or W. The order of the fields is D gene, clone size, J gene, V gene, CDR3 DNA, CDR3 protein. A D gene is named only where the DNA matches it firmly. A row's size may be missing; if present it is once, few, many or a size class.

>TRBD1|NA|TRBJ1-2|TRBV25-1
TGTGCCAGCAGAAAGGGGGCCGATGGCTACACCTTC
CASRKGADGYTF
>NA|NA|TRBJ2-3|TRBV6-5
TGTGCCAGCAGTACAGGGACTATCCTGGGCACAGATACGCAGTATTTT
CASSTGTILGTDTQYF
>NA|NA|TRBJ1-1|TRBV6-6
TGTGCCAGCAGGCATCGGACGGCGAACACTGAAGCTTTCTTT
CASRHRTANTEAFF
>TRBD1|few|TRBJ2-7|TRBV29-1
TGCAGCGTTGAGGTTGGACAGGGGGTTGGCGAGCAGTACTTC
CSVEVGQGVGEQYF
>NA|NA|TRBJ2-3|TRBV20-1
TGCAGTACCGGCGGACGCACAGATACGCAGTATTTT
CSTGGRTDTQYF
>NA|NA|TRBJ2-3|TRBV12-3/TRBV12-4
TGTGCCAGCAGTTTAAGCGCCCTGAGGGCTAGCAGCTTCACAGATACGCAGTATTTT
CASSLSALRASSFTDTQYF
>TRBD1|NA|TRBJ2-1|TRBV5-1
TGCGCCAGCAGCTTCCAGGGGGCGGTGGATGAGCAGTTCTTC
CASSFQGAVDEQFF
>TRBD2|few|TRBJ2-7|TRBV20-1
TGCAGTGCTACAACTAGCGGGGCCTACGAGCAGTACTTC
CSATTSGAYEQYF
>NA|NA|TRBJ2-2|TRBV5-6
TGTGCCAGCAGCTTACTAGGAGGGGACACCGGGGAGCTGTTTTTT
CASSLLGGDTGELFF
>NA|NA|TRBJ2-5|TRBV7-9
TGTGCCAGCAGCCCCATCTGGGGGCTTGGGGAGACCCAGTACTTC
CASSPIWGLGETQYF
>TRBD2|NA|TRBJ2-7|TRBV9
TGTGCCAGCAGCCCAGGAAGCGGGAGCTCCTACGAGCAGTACTTC
CASSPGSGSSYEQYF
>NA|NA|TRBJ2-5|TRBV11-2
TGTGCCAGCAGCCTAAGGCCACTCGTCCCGTACCAAGAGACCCAGTACTTC
CASSLRPLVPYQETQYF
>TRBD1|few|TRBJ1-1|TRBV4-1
TGCGCCAGCAGCCAAGATGAGGGACAGGGGGTGAACACTAAAGCTTTCTTT
CASSQDEGQGVNTKAFF
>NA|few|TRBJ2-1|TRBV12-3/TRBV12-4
TGTGCCAGCAGAGGGAGACCCACCTACAATGAGCAGTTCTTC
CASRGRPTYNEQFF
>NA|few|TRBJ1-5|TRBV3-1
TGTGCCAGCAGCCAAGACAGGGCAAATCAGCCCCAGCATTTT
CASSQDRANQPQHF
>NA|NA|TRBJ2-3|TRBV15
TGTGCCACCAGCAGAGATCTTCGGCGAGGCCTGAGCACAGATACGCAGTATTTT
CATSRDLRRGLSTDTQYF
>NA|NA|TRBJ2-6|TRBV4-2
TGTGCCAGCAGCCGTTCCCCCGGGCAGGGCAACTCTGGGGCCAACGTCCTGACTTTC
CASSRSPGQGNSGANVLTF
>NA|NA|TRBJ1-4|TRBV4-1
TGCGCCAGCAGCCAAGATTCATTTTTCGGTGGCACTAATGAAAAACTGTTTTTT
CASSQDSFFGGTNEKLFF
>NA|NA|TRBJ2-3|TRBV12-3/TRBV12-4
TGTGCCAGCAGTCCTAATTTAGACTCCCCGGGAGATACGCAGTATTTT
CASSPNLDSPGDTQYF
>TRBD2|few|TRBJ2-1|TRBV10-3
TGTGCCATCAGCCAGACTAGCGGGGAGGCTGATGAGCAGTTCTTC
CAISQTSGEADEQFF
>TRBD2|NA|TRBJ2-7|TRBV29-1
TGCAGCGTTGTGGCTAGCGGGAGGGCCACGCCTGAGCAGTACTTC
CSVVASGRATPEQYF
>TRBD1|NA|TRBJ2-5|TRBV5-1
TGCGCCAGCAGACCAACGACAGGGTTGGAGACCCAGTACTTC
CASRPTTGLETQYF
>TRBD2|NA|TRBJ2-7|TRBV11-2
TGTGCCAGCAGCTTAGAGATGACTAGCGGATACGAGCAGTACTTC
CASSLEMTSGYEQYF
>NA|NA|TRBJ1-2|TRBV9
TGTGCCAGCAGCGTAGGGGGACTGAACTATGGCTACACCTTC
CASSVGGLNYGYTF
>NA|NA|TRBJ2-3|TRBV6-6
TGTGCCAGCATAAAGGTCTTTCCAGATACGCAGTATTTT
CASIKVFPDTQYF
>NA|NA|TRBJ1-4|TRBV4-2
TGTGCCAGCAGCCAAGCTCTAAGGCGGGAAAAACTGTTTTTT
CASSQALRREKLFF